Listed here are 32 T cell receptor beta chains from one sample, sequenced in a study of cytomegalovirus exposure and HLA in healthy donors. The PCR used 60 Vbeta and 13 Jbeta primers. The method was immunoSEQ multiplex PCR; TCRdb's version includes in-frame clones alone and lacks a portion of them. The sample lists about 200,000 clones; nearly 80% were seen once. Material: PBMCs. These receptors were obtained from a man aged 18 to 30 in good health and CMV-seronegative.

The chain is built from TRBV5-6 and TRBJ2-5, with TRBD2 identical over 7 bases. Germline CDR1 reads SGHDT; CDR2 reads YYEEEE. The CDR3 has 15 amino acids. V lost 0 bases to trimming and J lost 5 bases; unmatched junction nucleotides: 7. The CDR3 reads CASSLGSTSFETQYF. DNA for the CDR3: TGTGCCAGCAGCTTGGGATCGACTAGCTTTGAGACCCAGTACTTC.

The V gene is TRBV6-1, the J gene TRBJ2-7; D is possibly TRBD1 (6 bases). The CDR3 consists of 15 residues. Between the trimmed V and J ends, which lost 5 bases and 2 bases, there was a span of 16 bases. CDR1 and CDR2 (germline): MNHNS, SASEGT. The CDR3 region is CASSHPAGTPYEQYF. In DNA, the CDR3 is TGTGCCAGCAGTCACCCCGCCGGGACACCCTACGAGCAGTACTTC.

V and J are TRBV6-4 and TRBJ1-1; D perhaps matches TRBD1 (5 bases). Germline lookup yields CDR1 MRHNA and CDR2 SNTAGT. The ends were cut back, 6 bases at V and 1 base at J, with 12 bases in the middle. The CDR3 has 14 amino acids. This CDR3 is CASREGAGNTEAFF. The CDR3 region has the DNA TGTGCCAGCAGGGAAGGGGCCGGGAACACTGAAGCTTTCTTT.

In its sample, this clone was seen a few times. The gene calls are TRBV27 and TRBJ1-6; TRBD1 matches 7 bases. Trimming removed 4 bases from V and 3 bases from J; junction bases left unmatched: 3. Germline V lookup: CDR1 MNHEY, CDR2 SMNVEV (reference sequence). This CDR3 is built from 15 residues. CDR3 in amino acids: CASSWDSYYNSPLHF. In DNA, the CDR3 is TGTGCCAGCAGTTGGGACAGTTACTATAATTCACCCCTCCACTTT.

The rearrangement links TRBV13 to TRBJ2-1; 14 bases agree with TRBD2. Germline assignment: CDR1 PRHDT and CDR2 FYEKMQ (reference sequence). The CDR3 length is 20 residues. The V gene end was trimmed by 2 bases and the J gene end by 6 bases; junction bases not matched to a gene: 15. The CDR3 here is CASSLPPQDRGLAGVNEQFF. CDR3 in DNA: TGTGCCAGCAGCTTACCACCGCAGGACAGGGGACTAGCGGGAGTCAATGAGCAGTTCTTC.

The V call is TRBV7-9, the J call TRBJ1-1; perhaps TRBD1 as D (6 bases). V was pared by 6 bases and J by 1 base, with 12 bases between. Per germline, CDR1 SEHNR and CDR2 FQNEAQ (reference sequence). The length of the CDR3 is 14 residues. Written as DNA, the CDR3 is TGTGCCAGCAGGAACTGGGGACAGAACACTGAAGCTTTCTTT. This sequence encodes CASRNWGQNTEAFF.

The gene calls are TRBV27 and TRBJ2-6; 8 positions agree with TRBD2. The CDR3 has 18 amino acids. The V and J ends lost 2 bases and 0 bases, in that order; junction bases with no gene match: 6. Germline CDR1 is MNHEY and CDR2 is SMNVEV (reference sequence). The CDR3 spells CASSLLSGDGSGANVLTF. CDR3 nucleotides: TGTGCCAGCAGTTTACTTAGCGGGGACGGCTCTGGGGCCAACGTCCTGACTTTC.

The rearrangement uses TRBV5-4 and TRBJ2-3; a weak D match, TRBD2 (6 bases). V lost 4 bases, J lost 4 bases, and 10 bases lay in between. The CDR3 loop spans 13 amino acids. Germline CDR1 SGHNT, CDR2 YYREEE (reference sequence). The CDR3: CASSQWGADTQYF. CDR3 sequence (DNA): TGTGCCAGCAGCCAGTGGGGGGCAGATACGCAGTATTTT.

CDR3 nucleotides: TGTGCCAGCAGCGTAGCAGCTAGCGGGACCTACGAGCAGTACTTC. Residues: CASSVAASGTYEQYF. The chain is built from TRBV9 and TRBJ2-7; the match to TRBD2 covers 9 bases. V lost 0 bases, J lost 2 bases, and 3 bases stayed unmatched. There are 15 residues in the CDR3. Germline V gene sequence: CDR1 SGDLS, CDR2 YYNGEE.

The V gene is TRBV10-3, the J gene TRBJ2-7; TRBD1 agrees at 10 bases. Germline trimming cut 7 bases from V and 3 bases from J; bases unmatched to any gene: 9. The germline CDR1 and CDR2 sequences are ENHRY and SYGVKD. The CDR3 runs 15 residues. CDR3 residues: CAINPGTGVYYEQYF. CDR3 sequence (DNA): TGTGCCATCAACCCAGGGACAGGGGTTTACTACGAGCAGTACTTC.

CDR3 coding DNA: TGTGCCAGTCAGCGGGAGATATCAGATACGCAGTATTTT. This sequence encodes CASQREISDTQYF. J is TRBJ2-3 and V is TRBV27; 8 positions agree with TRBD2. CDR3 size: 13 residues. Germline CDR1 is MNHEY and CDR2 is SMNVEV (reference sequence). Trimming at V came to 9 bases and at J to 4 bases, leaving 6 bases not matched to a gene.

The CDR3 loop is CASSLAGQGGTEAFF. Written as DNA, the CDR3 is TGCGCCAGCAGCTTGGCCGGGCAGGGTGGCACTGAAGCTTTCTTT. V is TRBV5-1 and J is TRBJ1-1; D might be TRBD1 (5 bases). The CDR3 contains 15 residues. Trimming cost V 0 bases and J 4 bases, with 13 bases left between them. Germline V lookup: CDR1 SGHRS, CDR2 YFSETQ.

The chain carries TRBV7-8 and TRBJ1-5; 7 bases match TRBD1. CDR1 and CDR2 (germline): SGHVS, FQNEAQ. V was pared by 5 bases and J by 1 base, with 5 bases of the junction left unmatched. CDR3 length equals 15 residues. The CDR3 protein is CASSPTGLSNQPQHF. The CDR3 bases are TGTGCCAGCAGCCCGACAGGGTTGAGCAATCAGCCCCAGCATTTT.

The V gene is TRBV5-1, the J gene TRBJ2-7; TRBD1 aligns across 11 bases. Germline CDR1 reads SGHRS; CDR2 reads YFSETQ. V dropped 0 bases and J dropped 6; count of bases not matched to a gene: 2. The CDR3 runs 14 residues. The CDR3 spells CASSLGTGGLEQYF. The DNA for the CDR3 is TGCGCCAGCAGCTTGGGGACAGGGGGCCTCGAGCAGTACTTC.

The CDR3 region is CASNDRGEQYF. The DNA for the CDR3 is TGTGCCAGCAACGATAGGGGTGAGCAGTACTTC. J is TRBJ2-7 and V is TRBV7-9; tentatively, D is TRBD1 (5 bases). The CDR3 is 11 residues long. Trimming took 7 bases from V and 7 from J, leaving 11 bases between them. Germline loops: CDR1 SEHNR, CDR2 FQNEAQ (reference sequence).

V and J are TRBV6-6 and TRBJ2-1; the D gene is possibly TRBD2 (6 bases). Germline loops: CDR1 MNHNY, CDR2 SVGAGI (reference sequence). V shed 6 bases and J shed 8 bases, with 11 bases lying between them. This CDR3 contains 12 residues. In nucleotides, the CDR3 is TGTGCCAGCAGAACGCGGGACCATGAGCAGTTCTTC. As protein: CASRTRDHEQFF.

The chain links TRBV5-1 to TRBJ1-6, with D tentatively TRBD1 (5 bases). Trimming stripped 0 bases from V and 10 bases from J, with 17 bases between. The CDR3 spans 16 residues. Germline values: CDR1 SGHRS, CDR2 YFSETQ. The CDR3, as DNA: TGCGCCAGCAGCTTGGTCGGGACTAGGTCCCTCTCACCCCTCCACTTT. Translation gives CASSLVGTRSLSPLHF.

The CDR3 region has the DNA TGTGCCATCAGGCCGGGACAGGGGAGGGGAAACACCATATATTTT. Translating it yields CAIRPGQGRGNTIYF. V and J are TRBV10-3 and TRBJ1-3, with 10 bases that match TRBD1. This CDR3 spans 15 amino acids. V shed 6 bases, J shed 4 bases, and the junction held 6 bases outside the gene matches. Germline V gene data show CDR1 as ENHRY and CDR2 as SYGVKD.

The CDR3 region is CASSRRQPAEQYF. The CDR3 DNA is TGTGCCAGTAGCAGACGACAGCCGGCCGAGCAGTACTTC. This sequence joins TRBV19 and TRBJ2-5; D is possibly TRBD1 (5 bases). The J call may be mistaken, given a closer DNA end match to TRBJ2-7. The CDR3 extends over 13 amino acids. Germline values: CDR1 LNHDA, CDR2 SQIVND (reference sequence).

This clone appeared a few times. The chain recombines TRBV4-3 with TRBJ2-2; D is undetermined. Trimming left V 3 bases short and J 4 bases short, with 9 bases between. This CDR3 is built from 14 residues. Germline lookup yields CDR1 LGHNA and CDR2 YSLEER. The CDR3 region is CASSHSGSTGELFF. CDR3 nucleotide sequence: TGCGCCAGCAGCCATTCGGGTAGCACCGGGGAGCTGTTTTTT.

The rearrangement uses TRBV19 and TRBJ1-1; D call uncertain. The CDR3 covers 13 residues. V lost 5 bases and J 7 bases, leaving 14 bases between the germline ends. Germline CDR1 and CDR2: LNHDA and SQIVND (reference sequence). CDR3 region: CASSGRMACEAFF. CDR3 bases: TGTGCCAGTAGTGGGCGAATGGCTTGTGAAGCTTTCTTT.

The V call is TRBV27, the J call TRBJ2-1; 11 nucleotides match TRBD2. CDR1 and CDR2 from the germline V gene are MNHEY and SMNVEV (reference sequence). V shed 0 bases, J shed 13 bases, and the junction held 8 bases outside the gene matches. The CDR3 covers 15 residues. The CDR3 loop reads CASSLSSGGASGQFF. The DNA of the CDR3 is TGTGCCAGCAGTTTATCTAGCGGGGGGGCCTCGGGCCAGTTCTTC.

The sample holds a few counts of this clone. The CDR3 sequence: CASSSPGIQGIGGYTF. In nucleotides, the CDR3 is TGTGCCAGCAGCTCTCCTGGAATACAGGGGATAGGGGGCTACACCTTC. The rearrangement links TRBV7-2 to TRBJ1-2; 7 bases agree with TRBD1. With 4 bases clipped from V and 8 bases from J, the junction kept 16 bases outside the gene matches. The CDR3 covers 16 residues. The germline gives CDR1 SGHTA, CDR2 FQGNSA. Filled out from reference TRBV7-2 and TRBJ1-2, the complete variable domain reads GAGVSQSPSNKVTEKGKDVELRCDPISGHTALYWYRQSLGQGLEFLIYFQGNSAPDKSGLPSDRFSAERTGGSVSTLTIQRTQQEDSAVYLCASSSPGIQGIGGYTFGSGTRLTVV.

This clone has only a few counts. This rearrangement joins TRBV11-3 to TRBJ2-5, with 10 bases lining up with TRBD2. The CDR3 runs to 16 residues. Per the germline V gene, CDR1 is SGHNT and CDR2 is YENEEA. V trimming: 5 bases; J trimming: 6 bases; junction bases outside the gene matches: 12. The CDR3: CASSPGERGGRKTQYF. CDR3 nucleotides: TGTGCCAGCAGCCCGGGGGAGCGGGGGGGCCGAAAGACCCAGTACTTC.

The chain couples TRBV18 to TRBJ2-6, with 7 positions matching TRBD1. Unmatched junction bases numbered 13, after V lost 8 bases and J lost 0 bases. This CDR3 spans 18 amino acids. Germline V gene lookup returns CDR1 KGHSH and CDR2 LQKENI. CDR3: CASTAMRQGNSGANVLTF. DNA for the CDR3: TGTGCCAGCACCGCTATGAGACAGGGAAACTCTGGGGCCAACGTCCTGACTTTC.

This chain joins TRBV4-3 and TRBJ2-7; possibly TRBD1 for D (5 bases). V was shortened by 0 bases and J by 5 bases, with 14 bases between the two germline ends. Germline CDR1 is LGHNA and CDR2 is YSLEER. The CDR3 loop spans 15 amino acids. CDR3: CASSQDQHRGDEQYF. CDR3 coding DNA: TGCGCCAGCAGCCAAGATCAGCATAGGGGCGACGAGCAGTACTTC.

This chain uses TRBV6-6 with TRBJ2-3, with 8 bases that match TRBD2. CDR1 is MNHNY, CDR2 SVGAGI, per germline (reference sequence). The CDR3 spans 16 residues. V dropped 6 bases and J dropped 0; count of bases not matched to a gene: 8. CDR3 amino acids: CASSSPGRASTDTQYF. CDR3 coding DNA: TGTGCCAGCAGCTCCCCCGGGAGGGCGAGCACAGATACGCAGTATTTT.

Only a few counts were recorded for this clone. The chain recombines TRBV6-5 with TRBJ1-1; unclear D gene. V lost 6 bases, J lost 4 bases, and 12 bases lay in between. The CDR3 covers 13 residues. The germline gives CDR1 MNHEY, CDR2 SVGAGI. The CDR3 nucleotides read TGTGCCAGCAGGGCGGTCGGCATCACTGAAGCTTTCTTT. Encoded protein: CASRAVGITEAFF.

This clone came up a few times. The gene calls are TRBV28 and TRBJ2-3, with 13 bases fitting TRBD2. Trimming took 3 bases from V and 0 from J; bases not matched to a gene: 12. The CDR3 covers 20 residues. Germline loops: CDR1 MDHEN, CDR2 SYDVKM. CDR3 region: CASSFPRTSGSTLSTDTQYF. The DNA of the CDR3 is TGTGCCAGCAGTTTCCCCCGGACTAGCGGGAGCACCCTGAGCACAGATACGCAGTATTTT. The full variable domain, in which reference TRBV28 and TRBJ2-3 provide the parts outside the CDR3, is DVKVTQSSRYLVKRTGEKVFLECVQDMDHENMFWYRQDPGLGLRLIYFSYDVKMKEKGDIPEGYSVSREKKERFSLILESASTNQTSMYLCASSFPRTSGSTLSTDTQYFGPGTRLTVL.

The V gene is TRBV30, the J gene TRBJ2-7; maybe TRBD2 (5 bases). V was clipped by 0 bases and J by 6 bases, with 18 bases between them. The CDR3 consists of 15 residues. CDR1 and CDR2 from the germline V gene are GTSNPN and SVGIG (reference sequence). CDR3 amino acids: CAWSVRTGIRGEQYF. Here the CDR3 DNA reads TGTGCCTGGAGTGTTCGTACCGGGATCCGTGGCGAGCAGTACTTC.

In this sample, this clone turned up once. The V call is TRBV27, the J call TRBJ1-4; possible D gene TRBD1, 6 bases. Trimming shortened V by 5 bases and J by 0 bases, and 16 bases separated the two germline ends. The CDR3 is made up of 17 amino acids. The germline V gene encodes CDR1 MNHEY and CDR2 SMNVEV (reference sequence). CDR3 loop: CASSTRTDLATNEKLFF. The CDR3, as DNA: TGTGCCAGCAGTACTAGGACAGACCTTGCAACTAATGAAAAACTGTTTTTT.

V is TRBV7-8 and J is TRBJ2-1; 13 nucleotides match TRBD2. The germline gives CDR1 SGHVS, CDR2 FQNEAQ. The V and J ends lost 1 base and 4 bases, in that order; junction bases with no gene match: 1. This CDR3 is 16 amino acids long. CDR3 nucleotide sequence: TGTGCCAGCAGCTTAGGGGGACTAGCGGGATACAATGAGCAGTTCTTC. This codes for CASSLGGLAGYNEQFF.